This paragraph covers one T cell receptor beta chain sequence. Its antigen remains unidentified. Per-base qualities were not stored, and no clone one base away is much larger. To identify antigen-specific CD4+ T cell clonotypes by their expansion, the ViraFEST assay first stimulated PBMC with viral peptide pools and then applied TCR sequencing. After more than nine days of culture, CD4+ T cells were isolated with the EasySep CD4+ T cell isolation kit. Two doses of either the BNT162b2 or the mRNA-1273 mRNA SARS-CoV-2 vaccine were administered to participants. None of the healthy vaccine recipients had a prior SARS-CoV-2 infection, which was confirmed by nucleocapsid antibody tests that came back negative both before and after vaccination. Two million PBMC per well were cultured with 10 ug/ml peptides in IMDM containing roughly 5% human AB serum, approximately 10 IU/ml IL-2 and gentamicin. On days 3 and 7, half of the culture medium was replaced with fresh IL-2-containing medium. Unless noted otherwise, every peptide stimulation condition was grown in triplicate wells. PBMC were separated from whole blood using Ficoll-Paque Plus gradient centrifugation and were then either cryopreserved at -140C or used fresh. The overlapping peptide pools covered the spike proteins of SARS-CoV-2 as well as those of the common cold coronaviruses HCoV-NL63, HCoV-OC43 and HCoV-229E. Genomic DNA was extracted from cultured CD4+ T cells with the QIAamp micro DNA kit.

The source of the sample is a study of vaccination effects on CD4 cells after COVID-19 (dated by TCRdb to between 2021 and 2022). Looking at the study overall: Post-vaccine samples across the study were collected a median of 72 days after the second dose, with a range of 14 to 241. Cultures from other donors in the study were sequenced with the Oncomine TCR Beta short-read assay on an Illumina iSeq 100. Altogether, around 9 COVID-19 convalescent patients and 4 SARS-CoV-2-naive healthy vaccine recipients made up the full study. The study compared SARS-CoV-2 spike-specific CD4+ TCR repertoires before and after mRNA vaccination in COVID-19 convalescent patients and infection-naive vaccine recipients. General conclusions and limits of the study: The study was limited by a small number of convalescent patients and lacked early post-infection timepoints. Both infection-induced and vaccine-induced clones contracted markedly at late post-vaccination timepoints, which is consistent with waning T cell responses. In healthy vaccine recipients, vaccine-induced clones were almost all SARS-CoV-2 mono-reactive, with only 1 of 255 cross-reactive with common cold coronaviruses.

Library prep was done by the immunoSEQ multiplex PCR assay. DNA from the cultured, isolated CD4+ T cells was subjected to TCR beta CDR3 sequencing. Per the source publication's procedure: The analysis removed non-productive TCR sequences, trimmed reads to the CDR3 region, and retained only CDR3s that were 7 or more amino acids long. Antigen-specific clonotypes were identified with the MANAFEST web app by comparing expansion in peptide wells against reference cultures. To count as positive, a clone had to show expansion at FDR<0.05 compared with the reference and with all other wells, an odds ratio above 5, and a frequency above 0.1% in two replicate wells. A clonotype was called cross-reactive if it was significantly expanded both in SARS-CoV-2 spike wells and in at least one common cold coronavirus spike condition. Using the stringdist R package, CDR3 similarity was measured by Levenshtein distance, and unrooted trees were constructed with ape in R 3.6.1. In TCRdb, the immuneACCESS table is reduced to in-frame sequences with V and J assigned. These tables do not hold every clone; where another copy was compared, an unresolved V gene accounts for under half, and the others remain unexplained. From that table come the V and J calls and clone size; the DNA was used to work out D and trimming. The sample data list tens of thousands of clones, and around four fifths of these were observed just once. 0.85% to 1.2% of the sample rests with the top ten.

This specimen was CD4+ T cells from PBMCs cultured with HCoV-OC43 spike peptides, taken after COVID-19 vaccination. Taken with the paper, the label for cell subset or site translates to: HCoV-OC43 spike overlapping peptide pool stimulation. The sequence was collected from a human donor who received a COVID-19 vaccine.

The DNA reads as follows: TGTGCCAGTAGTTGGAGGGGTCCAGATACGCAGTATTTT. This codes for CASSWRGPDTQYF. Recombination joined TRBV19 with TRBJ2-3; the D region possibly corresponds to TRBD2 (6 bases align). The CDR3 contains 13 residues, cysteine and phenylalanine counted. The only DNA kept is the CDR3, 39 bases in frame from the first base. V and J lose 5 bases and 4 bases, and a span of 10 bases separates them. CDR1 LNHDA and CDR2 SQIVND were looked up in the germline V gene (reference sequence).